The 28 T cell receptor beta chains below come from one sample, sequenced in a study of CD8 T cells in Susac syndrome. An amount of RNA that ranged from roughly 0.45 to 1 ug was reverse transcribed with random hexamers. A single record per CDR3 protein comes from TCRdb applying MiXCR to the immunoSEQ multiplex PCR reads. The table records 150,000 or so distinct CDR3 sequences, 80% to 95% of them present only once. The sample was CD4+ T cells from PBMCs. These TCRs come from a human donor in good health.

The chain combines TRBV2 with TRBJ2-5, with D possibly being TRBD1 (7 bases). V was shortened by 10 bases and J by 10 bases, with 10 bases between the two germline ends. CDR3 length equals 9 residues. From germline, CDR1 is SNHLY and CDR2 FYNNEI. Here the CDR3 reads CATGGFQYF. The DNA for the CDR3 is TGTGCCACAGGGGGGTTCCAGTACTTC.

This rearrangement joins TRBV4-1 to TRBJ2-5; 9 bases are shared with TRBD2. V lost 2 bases to trimming and J lost 4 bases; unmatched junction nucleotides: 11. Germline assignment: CDR1 MGHRA and CDR2 YSYEKL. The CDR3 runs to 17 residues. In DNA, the CDR3 is TGCGCCAGCAGCCAACCCGGGGTAGCGGGGGCCAGAGAGACCCAGTACTTC. This sequence encodes CASSQPGVAGARETQYF.

This clonotype was observed a single time. This chain joins TRBV18 and TRBJ2-7; TRBD2 agrees at 8 bases. J gave up 1 base and V 4 bases, and 9 bases lay outside the gene matches. The germline V gene has CDR1 KGHSH and CDR2 LQKENI. CDR3 length: 16 residues. The CDR3 DNA reads as TGTGCCAGCTCACTTCGACGAGCGGGGGATTCCTACGAGCAGTACTTC. Protein sequence: CASSLRRAGDSYEQYF.

This sequence joins TRBV7-8 and TRBJ2-6, with D perhaps TRBD2 (5 bases). The CDR3 has 17 residues. Germline CDR1 is SGHVS and CDR2 is FQNEAQ. Trimming removed 1 base at V and 0 bases at J, with 10 bases between. The CDR3 here is CASSLGSGNSGANVLTF. Here the CDR3 DNA reads TGTGCCAGCAGCTTAGGGTCGGGGAACTCTGGGGCCAACGTCCTGACTTTC.

This clonotype turned up a few times. This chain joins TRBV25-1 and TRBJ2-3; 7 bases match TRBD1. CDR3 size: 12 residues. Germline assignment: CDR1 MGHDK and CDR2 SYGVNS. Trimming removed 5 bases from V and 6 bases from J; junction bases left unmatched: 2. CDR3 coding DNA: TGTGCCAGCAGTTCACAGGGGGATACGCAGTATTTT. This gives the protein CASSSQGDTQYF. The full variable domain, rest sourced from reference TRBV25-1 and TRBJ2-3, is EADIYQTPRYLVIGTGKKITLECSQTMGHDKMYWYQQDPGMELHLIHYSYGVNSTEKGDLSSESTVSRIRTEHFPLTLESARPSHTSQYLCASSSQGDTQYFGPGTRLTVL.

This chain joins TRBV5-1 and TRBJ2-6; D possibly corresponds to TRBD2 (5 bases). Germline CDR1 and CDR2: SGHRS and YFSETQ. V was shortened by 5 bases and J by 4 bases, with 10 bases between the two germline ends. This CDR3 region has 14 residues. The CDR3 nucleotides read TGCGCCAGCAGAAGAGGGTACGGGGCCAACGTCCTGACTTTC. This translates into CASRRGYGANVLTF. The full variable domain, in which reference TRBV5-1 and TRBJ2-6 provide the parts outside the CDR3, is KAGVTQTPRYLIKTRGQQVTLSCSPISGHRSVSWYQQTPGQGLQFLFEYFSETQRNKGNFPGRFSGRQFSNSRSEMNVSTLELGDSALYLCASRRGYGANVLTFGAGSRLTVL.

The chain links TRBV7-9 to TRBJ1-2, with a weak D call TRBD1 (5 bases). With 1 base removed from V and 8 bases from J, the gap between germline ends came to 14 bases. Germline values: CDR1 SEHNR, CDR2 FQNEAQ (reference sequence). The CDR3 runs 14 residues. The CDR3 nucleotides are TGTGCCAGCAGCTTAGTCGGTCGGGGGGAAGGCTACACCTTC. This encodes CASSLVGRGEGYTF.

The CDR3 DNA is TGTGCCAGCAGCCCTCAGCAGGGTAATTCACCCCTCCACTTT. It encodes CASSPQQGNSPLHF. The chain carries TRBV7-9 and TRBJ1-6; possibly TRBD1 for D (5 bases). The germline CDR1 and CDR2 sequences are SEHNR and FQNEAQ (reference sequence). V was trimmed by 5 bases and J by 6 bases, leaving 11 bases between them. The CDR3 length is 14 residues.

The J gene is TRBJ1-1, the V gene TRBV6-5; the D gene is possibly TRBD1 (5 bases). V lost 8 bases, J lost 0 bases, and 10 bases lay in between. This CDR3 contains 13 residues. Germline-derived CDR1 and CDR2 are MNHEY and SVGAGI. The DNA of the CDR3 is TGTGCCAGCGCGGGACGGATGAACACTGAAGCTTTCTTT. Protein product: CASAGRMNTEAFF.

The chain recombines TRBV2 with TRBJ1-4, with D tentatively TRBD1 (6 bases). V lost 4 bases and J 0 bases, leaving 12 bases between the germline ends. Germline V gene sequence: CDR1 SNHLY, CDR2 FYNNEI. This CDR3 spans 16 amino acids. Here the CDR3 reads CASSAPSGATNEKLFF. CDR3 DNA sequence: TGTGCCAGCAGTGCCCCTTCAGGGGCAACTAATGAAAAACTGTTTTTT. Full variable domain (outside the CDR3, taken from reference TRBV2 and TRBJ1-4): EPEVTQTPSHQVTQMGQEVILRCVPISNHLYFYWYRQILGQKVEFLVSFYNNEISEKSEIFDDQFSVERPDGSNFTLKIRSTKLEDSAMYFCASSAPSGATNEKLFFGSGTQLSVL.

The rearrangement uses TRBV7-6 and TRBJ1-2, with D unclear. Germline CDR1 and CDR2: SGHVS and FNYEAQ. The CDR3 consists of 15 residues. V was cut by 0 bases and J by 2 bases, with 10 bases left in between. Written as DNA, the CDR3 is TGTGCCAGCAGCTTAGCGGCAGACGGGAACTATGGCTACACCTTC. This encodes CASSLAADGNYGYTF.

This clonotype was seen a handful of times. This chain uses TRBV29-1 with TRBJ2-7; 8 bases fit TRBD1. Trimming cost V 1 base and J 3 bases; bases outside gene matches: 2. The germline V gene has CDR1 SQVTM and CDR2 ANQGSEA. The CDR3 has 13 amino acids. The CDR3 DNA sequence: TGCAGCGTTGAAGGACAGGGGTTCTACGAGCAGTACTTC. Its translation is CSVEGQGFYEQYF.

Only one count was recorded for this clonotype. The V call is TRBV20-1, the J call TRBJ1-1, with a tentative D call TRBD1 (6 bases). This CDR3 is 13 amino acids long. V lost 6 bases to trimming and J lost 1 base, with 12 bases between them. Germline CDR1 is DFQATT and CDR2 is SNEGSKA (reference sequence). CDR3 bases: TGCAGTGCGGGACACCTGGGGAACACTGAAGCTTTCTTT. This translates into CSAGHLGNTEAFF.

V usage is TRBV19 and J usage is TRBJ1-3; unclear D gene. V lost 7 bases, J lost 0 bases, and 7 bases lay in between. The CDR3 spans 13 residues. Germline CDR1 and CDR2: LNHDA and SQIVND (reference sequence). CDR3 region: CASIQSSGNTIYF. The CDR3 DNA reads as TGTGCCAGTATACAAAGCTCTGGAAACACCATATATTTT.

The CDR3 sequence is CASSPTGLFNTIYF. CDR3 coding DNA: TGTGCCAGCTCCCCCACGGGACTTTTCAACACCATATATTTT. The chain combines TRBV18 with TRBJ1-3; perhaps TRBD1 as D (5 bases). This CDR3 contains 14 residues. Germline V gives CDR1 KGHSH, CDR2 LQKENI. V lost 6 bases, J lost 7 bases, and 16 bases lay in between. Full variable domain (remainder filled in from reference TRBV18 and TRBJ1-3): NAGVMQNPRHLVRRRGQEARLRCSPMKGHSHVYWYRQLPEEGLKFMVYLQKENIIDESGMPKERFSAEFPKEGPSILRIQQVVRGDSAAYFCASSPTGLFNTIYFGEGSWLTVV.

The chain links TRBV7-2 to TRBJ1-6, with TRBD1 matching over 7 bases. The V gene's germline CDR1 is SGHTA and CDR2 FQGNSA. The J segment lost 6 bases and the V segment lost 6 bases, leaving 11 bases of the junction unmatched. The CDR3 runs to 16 residues. The CDR3 sequence: CASRKTGAGGNSPLHF. CDR3 coding DNA: TGTGCCAGCAGGAAAACAGGGGCCGGAGGTAATTCACCCCTCCACTTT.

This rearrangement joins TRBV28 to TRBJ1-2, with a tentative D call TRBD1 (5 bases). This CDR3 spans 15 amino acids. Germline V gene data show CDR1 as MDHEN and CDR2 as SYDVKM. Trimming took off 2 bases at V and 3 bases at J, with 13 bases between the two ends. CDR3 coding DNA: TGTGCCAGCAGTTTAGGGTCCAGGGAAGACTATGGCTACACCTTC. As protein: CASSLGSREDYGYTF.

V is TRBV5-1 and J is TRBJ2-7; D gene unclear. Trimming took 0 bases from V and 5 from J, leaving 12 bases between them. CDR1 is SGHRS, CDR2 YFSETQ, per germline. CDR3 length: 14 residues. The CDR3 loop is CASSLAPLSDEQYF. Written as DNA, the CDR3 is TGCGCCAGCAGCTTGGCCCCGCTTTCGGACGAGCAGTACTTC.

The gene calls are TRBV11-1 and TRBJ2-1; D unresolved. The CDR3 has 14 amino acids. The germline V gene has CDR1 SGHAT and CDR2 FQDESV (reference sequence). The V gene lost 5 bases and the J gene lost 6 bases, with 14 bases spanning the gap. The CDR3 DNA sequence: TGTGCCAGCAGCAAGACCGCGGCTGGCAATGAGCAGTTCTTC. This gives the protein CASSKTAAGNEQFF.

J is TRBJ1-5 and V is TRBV12-3 or TRBV12-4, with D tentatively TRBD1 (5 bases). CDR3 length: 16 amino acids. Deletions cut 1 base from V and 9 bases from J, with 19 bases between. The CDR3 reads CASSLGTRSGSRPQHF. The CDR3 bases are TGTGCCAGCAGTTTAGGAACGCGGTCAGGGTCTCGGCCCCAGCATTTT.

The rearrangement joins TRBV10-3 to TRBJ1-1; possible D gene TRBD1, 5 bases. This CDR3 comprises 13 residues. Trimming removed 11 bases at V and 1 base at J, with 14 bases between. Per germline, CDR1 ENHRY and CDR2 SYGVKD. CDR3 DNA sequence: TGTGCCGCCTCTCTGGGGGAGAACACTGAAGCTTTCTTT. It translates to CAASLGENTEAFF.

This chain links TRBV2 with TRBJ1-6; D uncertain. V was cut by 1 base and J by 3 bases, with 10 bases left in between. Per germline, CDR1 SNHLY and CDR2 FYNNEI. The CDR3 is 16 amino acids. The CDR3 protein is CASSEGPQNYNSPLHF. The CDR3 region has the DNA TGTGCCAGCAGTGAAGGACCGCAGAACTATAATTCACCCCTCCACTTT.

CDR3 in DNA: TGTGCCAGCAGCTCTACAGGTTATCAAGAGACCCAGTACTTC. Protein: CASSSTGYQETQYF. The chain couples TRBV7-2 to TRBJ2-5; maybe TRBD1 (5 bases). The CDR3 length is 14 residues. CDR1 is SGHTA, CDR2 FQGNSA, per germline. Trimming cost V 4 bases and J 2 bases, with 11 bases left between them.

The genes are TRBV19 and TRBJ1-5; 11 nucleotides line up with TRBD1. The germline V gene encodes CDR1 LNHDA and CDR2 SQIVND (reference sequence). The CDR3 has 14 amino acids. V shed 7 bases and J 7 bases; nucleotides not matched to a gene: 6. Written as DNA, the CDR3 is TGTGCCAGTATCGGGACAGGGGGTGGACAGCCCCAGCATTTT. This encodes CASIGTGGGQPQHF.

The sample holds one count of this clonotype. The genes are TRBV6-1 and TRBJ1-1; weak D call: TRBD1 (5 bases). CDR3 length equals 12 residues. V was clipped by 6 bases and J by 6 bases, with 11 bases between them. Looked up from germline, CDR1 is MNHNS and CDR2 is SASEGT. DNA for the CDR3: TGTGCCAGCAGAGCACAGGATTCTGAAGCTTTCTTT. Its protein is CASRAQDSEAFF.

The rearrangement links TRBV15 to TRBJ2-3; D tentatively reads TRBD1 or TRBD2 (5 bases each). The CDR3 length is 17 residues. Germline CDR1 is LNHNV and CDR2 is YYDKDF (reference sequence). Trimming took 2 bases from V and 0 from J, leaving 15 bases between them. DNA of the CDR3: TGTGCCACCAGCAGATCCATCGGGACCGCTAGCACAGATACGCAGTATTTT. It encodes CATSRSIGTASTDTQYF. Variable domain in full (rest from reference TRBV15 and TRBJ2-3): DAMVIQNPRYQVTQFGKPVTLSCSQTLNHNVMYWYQQKSSQAPKLLFHYYDKDFNNEADTPDNFQSRRPNTSFCFLDIRSPGLGDTAMYLCATSRSIGTASTDTQYFGPGTRLTVL.

This rearrangement joins TRBV7-2 to TRBJ2-1; no clear D gene. Germline V lookup: CDR1 SGHTA, CDR2 FQGNSA. The V end lost 5 bases, the J end lost 8 bases, and 13 bases lay between the germline ends. CDR3 length: 13 amino acids. The DNA of the CDR3 is TGTGCCAGCAGCCCGTTGGTTGCGGATGAGCAGTTCTTC. Translation: CASSPLVADEQFF.

The V gene is TRBV7-2, the J gene TRBJ2-7; D call uncertain. CDR3 length equals 14 residues. Germline V CDR1 and CDR2: SGHTA, FQGNSA. Trimming took off 2 bases at V and 5 bases at J, with 13 bases between the two ends. CDR3 nucleotide sequence: TGTGCCAGCAGCTTATCCGGGCCATGGAACGAGCAGTACTTC. Amino acids: CASSLSGPWNEQYF.